These T cell receptor beta chains were read from a single sample in a study of CD8 T cells in ankylosing spondylitis. TCRdb analysed the 5' RACE reads with MiXCR anew, one entry per CDR3 protein. The profile shows hundreds of thousands of distinct CDR3 sequences, more than 25% of them singletons. Sequencing was performed on blood, either unsorted or a sorted T cell fraction (not recorded which). These receptors were taken from a male donor with ankylosing spondylitis or in good health (not recorded which). Both conserved end residues are part of each CDR3. A D gene is named only where the DNA matches it firmly. Not every row has a clone size; where given, it reads once, few, many or a size class.

v_call	d_call	j_call	clone_size	cdr3_aa	cdr3_nt
TRBV19	.	TRBJ1-2	few	CASSTLTGYYGYTF	TGTGCCAGTAGTACGCTAACAGGGTACTATGGCTACACCTTC
TRBV11-2	.	TRBJ2-1	few	CASSLVLDVEQFF	TGTGCCAGCAGCTTAGTTCTAGATGTTGAGCAGTTCTTC
TRBV5-6	.	TRBJ1-5	.	CASSLTGRGNQPQHF	TGTGCCAGCAGCCTTACAGGGAGGGGCAATCAGCCCCAGCATTTT
TRBV18	.	TRBJ1-1	.	CASSPELNTEAFF	TGTGCCAGCTCACCGGAGTTGAACACTGAAGCTTTCTTT
TRBV20-1	.	TRBJ2-1	many	CSARITTDNEQFF	TGCAGTGCTAGAATAACGACCGACAATGAGCAGTTCTTC
TRBV12-3/TRBV12-4	.	TRBJ2-7	.	CASSPGSGGTRYF	TGTGCCAGCAGCCCAGGTAGCGGCGGGACGAGGTACTTC
TRBV5-1	.	TRBJ1-1	many	CASALGGTNTEAFF	TGCGCCAGCGCCCTCGGGGGGACCAACACTGAAGCTTTCTTT
TRBV12-3/TRBV12-4	.	TRBJ2-2	many	CASSLASVNTGELFF	TGTGCCAGCAGTTTAGCTAGCGTAAACACCGGGGAGCTGTTTTTT
TRBV12-3/TRBV12-4	TRBD2	TRBJ2-1	few	CASSLPASGLAVYNEQFF	TGTGCCAGCAGCCTCCCCGCGTCGGGACTAGCGGTTTACAATGAGCAGTTCTTC
TRBV5-6	TRBD2	TRBJ2-5	.	CASSSSSGFQGETQYF	TGTGCCAGCAGCTCCTCTAGCGGATTTCAGGGAGAGACCCAGTACTTC
TRBV20-1	.	TRBJ1-2	.	CSASEVVNYGYTF	TGCAGTGCTAGTGAGGTTGTGAACTATGGCTACACCTTC
TRBV10-3	TRBD1	TRBJ2-4	once	CAISDNRGDKNIQYF	TGTGCCATCAGTGATAACAGGGGGGACAAAAACATTCAGTACTTC
TRBV28	.	TRBJ2-7	few	CASLGPGYEQYF	TGTGCCAGCTTAGGCCCAGGCTACGAGCAGTACTTC
TRBV20-1	.	TRBJ1-3	many	CSARDRVAAPDTIYF	TGCAGTGCTAGAGATCGGGTGGCGGCTCCTGACACCATATATTTT
TRBV29-1	TRBD1	TRBJ1-5	.	CSGQTRTGDNQPQHF	TGCAGCGGGCAGACCAGGACAGGGGACAATCAGCCCCAGCATTTT
TRBV5-1	.	TRBJ2-1	few	CASSLRQGTYNEQFF	TGCGCCAGCAGCTTGCGGCAGGGGACCTACAATGAGCAGTTCTTC
TRBV12-3/TRBV12-4	.	TRBJ1-1	many	CASSSWGMNTEAFF	TGTGCCAGCAGCTCGTGGGGGATGAACACTGAAGCTTTCTTT
TRBV6-1	TRBD1	TRBJ1-6	many	CASSAGQGGISPLHF	TGTGCCAGCAGTGCAGGACAGGGGGGGATCTCACCCCTCCACTTT